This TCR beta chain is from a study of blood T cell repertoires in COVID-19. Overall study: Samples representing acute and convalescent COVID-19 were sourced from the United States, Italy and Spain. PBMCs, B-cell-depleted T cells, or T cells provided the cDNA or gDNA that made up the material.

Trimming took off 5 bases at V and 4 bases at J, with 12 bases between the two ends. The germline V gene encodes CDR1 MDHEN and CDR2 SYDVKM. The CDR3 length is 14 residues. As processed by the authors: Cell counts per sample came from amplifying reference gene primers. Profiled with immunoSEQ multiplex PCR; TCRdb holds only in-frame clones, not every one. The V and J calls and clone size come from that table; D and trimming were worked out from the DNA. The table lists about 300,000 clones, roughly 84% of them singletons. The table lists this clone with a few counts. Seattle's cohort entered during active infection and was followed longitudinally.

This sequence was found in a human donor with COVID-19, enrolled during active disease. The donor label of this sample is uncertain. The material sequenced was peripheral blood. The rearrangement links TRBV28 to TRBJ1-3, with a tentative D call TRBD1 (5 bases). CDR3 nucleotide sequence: TGTGCCAGCAGTCACGGACAACTAGGAAACACCATATATTTT. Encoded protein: CASSHGQLGNTIYF.